This T cell receptor (beta chain) was sequenced during a study of blood T cell repertoires in COVID-19. Among Cohort 3 donors, those recovered had two negative PCRs, clearance, or symptom resolution. The length of the CDR3 is 14 residues. Trimming took off 1 base at V and 7 bases at J, with 13 bases between the two ends. Germline CDR1 is SGHTA and CDR2 is FQGNSA. In the study's own analysis: Quantification of nucleated cells was approximated via reference gene primer amplification. Repertoires were generated with immunoSEQ multiplex PCR, while TCRdb's copy carries only in-frame clones and drops some. The V and J calls and the clone size are those of that table, but D and trimming were determined from the DNA. The data contain roughly 250,000 clones, about 87% of them seen just once; the ten biggest clones take up 3%.

This clonotype was obtained from a woman aged 50 to 65 who had recovered from COVID-19. The specimen sequenced was PBMCs or T cells enriched from blood (not recorded which). The chain recombines TRBV7-2 with TRBJ1-2, with TRBD1 as a possible D gene (6 bases). CDR3 sequence reads: CASSLGQGSSGYTF. DNA of the CDR3: TGTGCCAGCAGCTTAGGTCAGGGGTCGTCTGGCTACACCTTC. Drawing the rest from reference TRBV7-2 and TRBJ1-2, the complete variable domain is GAGVSQSPSNKVTEKGKDVELRCDPISGHTALYWYRQSLGQGLEFLIYFQGNSAPDKSGLPSDRFSAERTGGSVSTLTIQRTQQEDSAVYLCASSLGQGSSGYTFGSGTRLTVV.